This entry features one T cell receptor (beta chain) sequence. Its antigen is not identified. This specimen comes from a study of CXCR3-negative and CXCR3-positive naive CD8 T cells. CDR3 length: 12 amino acids. Study-wide points: Comparably high diversity was seen in both naive subsets, and much lower diversity in memory CD8+ cells. CXCR3-negative naive cells had less hydrophobic TRB CDR3s than did CXCR3-positive naive cells.

UMI labels and 5' RACE were used to prepare the TRB cDNA libraries. TCRdb reprocessed the 5' RACE reads and stores each CDR3 protein as one record, lacking DNA. The data include around 26,000 distinct CDR3 sequences; the top ten clones carry roughly 2.8%. The material sequenced was naive CXCR3- CD8+ T cells from blood. Described subset: CD45RO-CCR7+CD27+CD95- naive CD8+ T cells lacking CXCR3 (TNR3-). V and J are TRBV12-3 or TRBV12-4 and TRBJ2-7; lacking DNA, the TRBD1 call made by TCRdb goes unchecked. The clonotype was recovered from a human donor in good health. Some clones in this sample may be carry-over from other donors' samples. The CDR3 reads CASSFEGREQYF.